This T cell receptor (beta chain) stems from a study of OX40 agonist ivuxolimab in advanced cancers. Study summary: Administration of intravenous ivuxolimab to patients occurred every 2 weeks at 0.01 to 10 mg/kg.

General study findings and limits: It was not determined which antigens were specifically recognized by the peripheral T cells that had undergone clonal expansion.

Sequencing used immunoSEQ multiplex PCR; TCRdb keeps in-frame clones, though not all of them. The sample yields under 85,000 clones, roughly 85% seen once. This clone is a singleton in its sample. Its antigen is currently unknown. Material: CD4+ or CD8+ T cells sorted from blood, obtained in a trial of the OX40 agonist ivuxolimab. This clonotype was obtained from an adult with an advanced solid tumor such as melanoma, head and neck, liver or kidney cancer.

As DNA, the CDR3 is TGTGCCAGCCACCCCGATAGCAAATCGATAGAGACCCAGTACTTC. Amino acid sequence: CASHPDSKSIETQYF. The rearrangement links TRBV5-4 to TRBJ2-5; D unclear. The germline gives CDR1 SGHNT, CDR2 YYREEE (reference sequence). Deletions cut 7 bases from V and 4 bases from J, with 20 bases between. CDR3 length: 15 amino acids.